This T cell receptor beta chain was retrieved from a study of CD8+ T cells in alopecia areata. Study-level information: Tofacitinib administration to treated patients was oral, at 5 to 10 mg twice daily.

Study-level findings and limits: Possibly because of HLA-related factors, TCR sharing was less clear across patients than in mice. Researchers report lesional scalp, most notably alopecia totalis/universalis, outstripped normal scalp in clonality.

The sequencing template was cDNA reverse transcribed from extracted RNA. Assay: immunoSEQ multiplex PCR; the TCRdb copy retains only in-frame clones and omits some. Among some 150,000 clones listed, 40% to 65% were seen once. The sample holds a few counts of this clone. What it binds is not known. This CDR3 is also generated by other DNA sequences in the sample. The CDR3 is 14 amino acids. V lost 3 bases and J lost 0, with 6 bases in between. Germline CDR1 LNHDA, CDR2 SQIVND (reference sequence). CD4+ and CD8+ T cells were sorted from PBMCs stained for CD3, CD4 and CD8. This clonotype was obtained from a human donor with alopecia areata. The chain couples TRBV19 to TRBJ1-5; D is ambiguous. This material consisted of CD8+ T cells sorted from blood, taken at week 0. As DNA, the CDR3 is TGTGCCAGTAGTATCAGAGATAGCAATCAGCCCCAGCATTTT. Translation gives CASSIRDSNQPQHF. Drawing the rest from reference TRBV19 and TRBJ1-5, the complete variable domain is DGGITQSPKYLFRKEGQNVTLSCEQNLNHDAMYWYRQDPGQGLRLIYYSQIVNDFQKGDIAEGYSVSREKKESFPLTVTSAQKNPTAFYLCASSIRDSNQPQHFGDGTRLSIL.